Included here is one T cell receptor (beta chain) sequence, with context. Clones were sequenced by immunoSEQ multiplex PCR, and TCRdb holds only the in-frame ones, with some missing. The sample shows 100,000 to 150,000 clones, about four fifths of them seen only once. This record comes from a study of blood T cell repertoires in COVID-19. The sequenced sample consisted of peripheral blood. The receptor comes from a man aged 25-40 years with COVID-19, enrolled during active disease.

For the CDR3, the DNA is TGCAGCGTCCCCGCGGAGCGCCCTTACTATGGCTACACCTTC. Translated, it gives CSVPAERPYYGYTF. The chain employs TRBV29-1 and TRBJ1-2; D remains ambiguous. V was clipped by 6 bases and J by 3 bases, with 17 bases between them. There are 14 residues in the CDR3. The V gene's germline CDR1 is SQVTM and CDR2 ANQGSEA. The variable domain in full, with the rest retrieved from reference TRBV29-1 and TRBJ1-2, is SAVISQKPSRDICQRGTSLTIQCQVDSQVTMMFWYRQQPGQSLTLIATANQGSEATYESGFVIDKFPISRPNLTFSTLTVSNMSPEDSSIYLCSVPAERPYYGYTFGSGTRLTVV.